The present T cell receptor beta chain was sequenced within a study of shared clonotypes between healthy human individuals. Study-wide findings and caveats: Despite large depth, sorted-subset datasets appeared incompletely sequenced.

Only in-frame clones appear in the TCRdb table, and some are missing; sequencing was by immunoSEQ multiplex PCR. Found here are roughly 1.4 million clones, approximately 98.5% of them singletons; the top ten hold approximately 0.38%. Turning to this clone: The antigen is not known.

V lost 6 bases to trimming and J lost 3 bases, with 6 bases between them. Looked up from germline, CDR1 is SNHLY and CDR2 is FYNNEI. This CDR3 is 12 amino acids long. The TCR originated in a man aged 30-40 years in good health. Material: naive CD4+ T cells sorted from blood. Subset: CD45RA+ positively selected. V gene TRBV2 combines with J gene TRBJ1-5, with D unclear. CDR3 sequence (DNA): TGTGCCAGCAGCGTTCCCAATCAGCCCCAGCATTTT. Amino acid sequence: CASSVPNQPQHF.